This T cell receptor (beta chain) emerged from a study of T cells in Graves' hyperthyroidism and ophthalmopathy. Study details: It was at initial diagnosis, before any treatment, that peripheral blood was collected. Study findings and constraints: Blood held most thyroid clonotypes expanded above 0.001 frequency.

Germline V gene sequence: CDR1 MDHEN, CDR2 SYDVKM. There are 12 residues in the CDR3. With 3 bases removed from V and 4 bases from J, the gap between germline ends came to 6 bases. This clonotype appeared many times. As yet, its antigen is unknown. Ophthalmopathy patients showed a Clinical Activity Score of at least 3, NOSPECS grade of at least 4 and duration under 3 months. RNA transcripts gave rise to amplified TCR beta CDR3 regions. The primer set for the first-round RT-PCR of the TCR CDR3 was HTBI. Each CDR3 protein is one row after TCRdb ran MiXCR on the multiplex PCR reads. The data hold a few hundred thousand distinct CDR3 sequences, with approximately 16% observed a single time.

The TCR sequence derives from a woman between 55 and 75 years old with Graves' ophthalmopathy. The genes are TRBV28 and TRBJ1-2; D ambiguous. The material sequenced was blood. In DNA form, the CDR3 reads TGTGCCAGCAGTTTGAACGGCTATGGCTACACCTTC. It translates to CASSLNGYGYTF.